The source of this T cell receptor beta chain is a study of early T cells in non-severe SARS-CoV-2 infection. From germline, CDR1 is SGDLS and CDR2 YYNGEE. V was clipped by 0 bases and J by 4 bases, with 11 bases between them. This CDR3 spans 14 amino acids. Attachment of unique molecular identifiers was made to individual cDNA molecules. TCRdb analysed the 5' RACE reads with MiXCR anew, one entry per CDR3 protein. The sample carries 66,000 or so distinct CDR3 sequences, less than 14% recorded once. Input material: whole blood. The origin of this receptor is an adult who was a healthcare worker with PCR-confirmed SARS-CoV-2 infection or an uninfected control (not recorded which). The chain is built from TRBV9 and TRBJ2-7; no definite D call. CDR3 nucleotides: TGTGCCAGCAGCGTAGCGGACCGTACGTACGAGCAGTACTTC. Protein: CASSVADRTYEQYF.